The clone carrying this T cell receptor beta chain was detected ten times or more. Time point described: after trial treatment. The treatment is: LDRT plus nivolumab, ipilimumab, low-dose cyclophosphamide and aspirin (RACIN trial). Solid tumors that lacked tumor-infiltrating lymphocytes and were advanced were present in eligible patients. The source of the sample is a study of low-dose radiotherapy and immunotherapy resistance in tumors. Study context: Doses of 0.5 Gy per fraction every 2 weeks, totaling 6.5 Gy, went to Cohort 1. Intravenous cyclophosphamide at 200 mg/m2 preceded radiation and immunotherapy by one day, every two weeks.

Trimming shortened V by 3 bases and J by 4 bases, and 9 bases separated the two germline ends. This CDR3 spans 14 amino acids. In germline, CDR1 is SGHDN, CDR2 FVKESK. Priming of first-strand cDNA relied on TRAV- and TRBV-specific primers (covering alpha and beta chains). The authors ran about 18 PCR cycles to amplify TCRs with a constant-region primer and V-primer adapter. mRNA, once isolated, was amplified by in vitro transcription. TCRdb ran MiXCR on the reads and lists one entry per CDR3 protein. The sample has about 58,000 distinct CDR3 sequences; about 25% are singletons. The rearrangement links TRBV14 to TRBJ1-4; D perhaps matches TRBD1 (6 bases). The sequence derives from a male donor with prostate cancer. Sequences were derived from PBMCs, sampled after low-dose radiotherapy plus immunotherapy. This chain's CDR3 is CASSQRGLNEKLFF. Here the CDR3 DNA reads TGTGCCAGCAGCCAGCGGGGGCTTAATGAAAAACTGTTTTTT.